The entry below gives a single TCR beta chain sequence along with its context. This sample was included in a study of blood T cell repertoires in COVID-19. Whole-study context: The United States, Italy and Spain provided the acute and convalescent COVID-19 samples.

As processed by the authors: Reference gene primer amplification gave nucleated cell count estimates. Using immunoSEQ multiplex PCR, the repertoire was profiled, and TCRdb retains in-frame clones only, with some absent. V and J calls and clone size are as listed in that table; D and trimming were resolved from the DNA. The sample holds approximately 310,000 clones, under 90% seen once. Everyone who took part was roughly 18 to 89 years old, and they came from some 23 US areas. Two negative PCRs, clearance, or symptom resolution were required of recovered Cohort 3 donors. This CDR3 has 14 amino acids. Trimming cost V 5 bases and J 0 bases, with 8 bases left between them. CDR1 and CDR2 from the germline V gene are MNHEY and SVGAGI.

The sequencing sample was made of PBMCs or T cells enriched from blood (not recorded which). This TCR was recovered from a man aged 55 to 70 who had recovered from COVID-19. The chain has TRBV6-5 and TRBJ1-3; D is perhaps TRBD1 (5 bases). The CDR3: CASSTTASGNTIYF. The CDR3, as DNA: TGTGCCAGCAGTACGACAGCCTCTGGAAACACCATATATTTT.